Shown below are 11 T cell receptor beta chains from a single sample sequenced in a study of OX40 agonist ivuxolimab in advanced cancers. Using immunoSEQ multiplex PCR, the repertoire was profiled, and TCRdb retains in-frame clones only, with some absent. This sample carries more than 15,000 clones, just under 80% of them seen once, and the ten largest clones take under 30%. This sample comprised CD4+ or CD8+ T cells sorted from blood, obtained in a trial of the OX40 agonist ivuxolimab. The receptor source for this set is an adult with an advanced solid tumor such as melanoma, head and neck, liver or kidney cancer.

The chain uses TRBV5-6 and TRBJ2-3; D is unresolved. This CDR3 region has 12 residues. Trimming took 4 bases from V and 2 from J, leaving 5 bases between them. The germline CDR1 and CDR2 sequences are SGHDT and YYEEEE. CDR3 sequence: CASSSLTDTQYF. The CDR3 region has the DNA TGTGCCAGCAGCAGCCTCACAGATACGCAGTATTTT.

The J gene is TRBJ2-3, the V gene TRBV7-4; D is undetermined. Per germline, CDR1 SGHVT and CDR2 SQSDAQ. The CDR3 runs to 11 residues. V was shortened by 5 bases and J by 2 bases, with 2 bases between the two germline ends. The CDR3 bases are TGTGCCAGCAGCCCCACAGATACGCAGTATTTT. It codes for CASSPTDTQYF.

V usage is TRBV25-1 and J usage is TRBJ2-7; 12 bases match TRBD2. This CDR3 has 18 amino acids. Germline trimming cut 5 bases from V and 0 bases from J; bases unmatched to any gene: 11. Germline V CDR1 and CDR2: MGHDK, SYGVNS. The CDR3 is CASSLSSGRASLSYEQYF. DNA for the CDR3: TGTGCCAGCAGTCTATCTAGCGGGAGGGCCTCCCTCTCCTACGAGCAGTACTTC.

The chain has TRBV5-5 and TRBJ2-5; D unresolved. The germline V gene encodes CDR1 SGHKS and CDR2 YYEKEE (reference sequence). The CDR3 spans 15 residues. The germline V and J ends were trimmed by 3 bases and 5 bases, with 17 bases remaining between them. The CDR3 region is CASSSIRAPRETQYF. Written as DNA, the CDR3 is TGTGCCAGCAGCTCCATCCGGGCTCCCAGGGAGACCCAGTACTTC.

The chain is built from TRBV7-9 and TRBJ1-5; weak D call: TRBD1 (5 bases). Germline V gene data show CDR1 as SEHNR and CDR2 as FQNEAQ (reference sequence). The CDR3 has 16 residues. The germline V and J ends were trimmed by 4 bases and 0 bases, with 13 bases remaining between them. The CDR3 coding sequence is TGTGCCAGCAGCTGGGGGACGGAATATAGCAATCAGCCCCAGCATTTT. It translates to CASSWGTEYSNQPQHF.

The chain recombines TRBV5-6 with TRBJ1-1, with D tentatively TRBD1 (5 bases). This CDR3 contains 15 residues. Germline CDR1 reads SGHDT; CDR2 reads YYEEEE. Between the trimmed V and J ends, which lost 2 bases and 3 bases, there was a span of 14 bases. CDR3 sequence: CASSFGLGEYTEAFF. CDR3 sequence (DNA): TGTGCCAGCAGCTTCGGGTTGGGGGAGTACACTGAAGCTTTCTTT.

The chain links TRBV27 to TRBJ2-3; no clear D gene. V lost 1 base, J lost 2 bases, and 13 bases lay in between. The germline V gene encodes CDR1 MNHEY and CDR2 SMNVEV (reference sequence). The length of the CDR3 is 16 residues. CDR3 loop: CASSLYPSITTDTQYF. CDR3 DNA sequence: TGTGCCAGCAGTTTATACCCCTCTATAACCACAGATACGCAGTATTTT.

The V gene is TRBV5-5, the J gene TRBJ1-2; tentatively, D is TRBD1 (6 bases). Trimming pared 2 bases from V and 0 bases from J, leaving 20 bases between. There are 18 residues in the CDR3. The germline V gene encodes CDR1 SGHKS and CDR2 YYEKEE (reference sequence). The CDR3 region is CASSLTPSAGAANYGYTF. CDR3 nucleotide sequence: TGTGCCAGCAGCTTAACCCCCTCGGCAGGGGCTGCTAACTATGGCTACACCTTC. The full variable domain, in which reference TRBV5-5 and TRBJ1-2 provide the parts outside the CDR3, is DAGVTQSPTHLIKTRGQQVTLRCSPISGHKSVSWYQQVLGQGPQFIFQYYEKEERGRGNFPDRFSARQFPNYSSELNVNALLLGDSALYLCASSLTPSAGAANYGYTFGSGTRLTVV.

This chain uses TRBV5-6 with TRBJ2-7, with 10 bases matching TRBD2. V was pared by 0 bases and J by 2 bases, with 2 bases of the junction left unmatched. CDR3 length: 15 residues. Germline V gene sequence: CDR1 SGHDT, CDR2 YYEEEE. CDR3 coding DNA: TGTGCCAGCAGCTTGGGGACTAGCGGACCCTACGAGCAGTACTTC. This translates into CASSLGTSGPYEQYF.

The chain links TRBV7-9 to TRBJ2-1; 11 positions agree with TRBD2. Germline trimming cut 6 bases from V and 16 bases from J; bases unmatched to any gene: 11. CDR3 length equals 13 residues. Germline values: CDR1 SEHNR, CDR2 FQNEAQ (reference sequence). Here the CDR3 reads CASSQLAGETVFF. In DNA, the CDR3 is TGTGCCAGCAGTCAACTAGCGGGAGAAACGGTATTCTTC.

The chain recombines TRBV6-6 with TRBJ1-5; the D is unclear. With 2 bases removed from V and 0 bases from J, the gap between germline ends came to 8 bases. The germline V gene encodes CDR1 MNHNY and CDR2 SVGAGI (reference sequence). This CDR3 contains 15 residues. The CDR3 DNA reads as TGTGCCAGCAGTTACCCCGGGGTTAGCAATCAGCCCCAGCATTTT. Protein product: CASSYPGVSNQPQHF.